The clone carrying this T cell receptor (beta chain) was detected once. Someone with COVID-19 had been met by exposed participants within 2 weeks before study entry. The data were taken from a study of blood T cell repertoires in COVID-19. Study-level background: Acute-phase and convalescent COVID-19 samples originated in the United States, Italy and Spain. Nucleic acid was either cDNA or gDNA, and it came from T cells, B-cell-depleted T cells, or PBMCs.

Under the authors' procedure: Researchers report that nucleated cell counts were estimated from reference gene primer amplification. TCRdb keeps only in-frame clones here, not all; method: immunoSEQ multiplex PCR. V and J calls and clone size are as listed in that table; D and trimming were resolved from the DNA. The sample has about 260,000 clones, just under 90% seen once; the top ten hold over 0.85%. Germline V gives CDR1 SGHVS, CDR2 FNYEAQ. The CDR3 contains 15 residues. V was clipped by 3 bases and J by 4 bases; unmatched bases: 5. Input material: PBMCs or T cells enriched from blood (not recorded which). The TCR comes from a man aged 45-65 years who had been exposed to COVID-19. The J gene is TRBJ2-2, the V gene TRBV7-6; 7 bases map to TRBD1. The CDR3 loop reads CASSFSSGGTGELFF. The CDR3 coding sequence is TGTGCCAGCAGCTTTTCCTCAGGGGGCACCGGGGAGCTGTTTTTT.